Presented here are 24 T cell receptor beta chains from one specimen sequenced in a study of CD8+CD57+ T cells in acquired aplastic anemia. Profiling that covered TCR beta VDJ and CDR3 relied on genomic DNA as its template. In TCRdb, the reads were re-called with MiXCR into one record per CDR3 protein. The data show approximately 100,000 distinct CDR3 sequences, 65% to 70% seen once. Patients selected for sequencing had displayed CD8+CD57+ cell expansion by flow cytometry. The sample comprised sorted CD4+, CD8+, or CD8+CD57+ T cells (not recorded which) from PBMCs. The receptors come from a human donor with aplastic anemia.

Points on this clonotype: A much larger clonotype is one base distant, so this may be a read error. V is TRBV27 and J is TRBJ2-1; no reliable D call. The CDR3 is 14 amino acids. V dropped 4 bases and J dropped 9 bases, with 16 bases sitting between them. Germline assignment: CDR1 MNHEY and CDR2 SMNVEV (reference sequence). CDR3 nucleotides: TGTGCCAGCAGTTACCATAGGGTGGTCAGTGAGCAGTTCTTC. Protein product: CASSYHRVVSEQFF.

V and J are TRBV19 and TRBJ1-6; TRBD1 matches at 7 bases. This CDR3 has 13 residues. Losses at the gene ends were 5 bases for V and 8 bases for J; bases not matched to a gene: 3. Germline assignment: CDR1 LNHDA and CDR2 SQIVND (reference sequence). As DNA, the CDR3 is TGTGCCAGTAGTGGCCAGGGGGATTCACCCCTCCACTTT. Its translation is CASSGQGDSPLHF. The complete variable domain, with remaining parts taken from reference TRBV19 and TRBJ1-6, reads DGGITQSPKYLFRKEGQNVTLSCEQNLNHDAMYWYRQDPGQGLRLIYYSQIVNDFQKGDIAEGYSVSREKKESFPLTVTSAQKNPTAFYLCASSGQGDSPLHFGNGTRLTVT.

The chain couples TRBV7-9 to TRBJ2-7, with a tentative D call TRBD2 (5 bases). Germline assignment: CDR1 SEHNR and CDR2 FQNEAQ (reference sequence). CDR3 size: 13 residues. The V end lost 5 bases, the J end lost 3 bases, and 11 bases lay between the germline ends. The CDR3 region has the DNA TGTGCCAGCAGCCGTCGAGGGAACTACGAGCAGTACTTC. Its translation is CASSRRGNYEQYF.

This clonotype was counted ten times or more. This chain links TRBV20-1 with TRBJ2-5, with D possibly being TRBD2 (7 bases). The CDR3 is made up of 13 amino acids. Per germline, CDR1 DFQATT and CDR2 SNEGSKA (reference sequence). Trimming shortened V by 5 bases and J by 5 bases, and 15 bases separated the two germline ends. The CDR3 DNA reads TGCAGTGCTCCCGAGGGGGGGATGGAGACCCAGTACTTC. This codes for CSAPEGGMETQYF.

The chain joins TRBV4-1 to TRBJ2-3; tentatively, D is TRBD1 (5 bases). CDR3 length: 16 amino acids. The germline V and J ends were trimmed by 0 bases and 0 bases, with 10 bases remaining between them. Per germline, CDR1 MGHRA and CDR2 YSYEKL. The DNA for the CDR3 is TGCGCCAGCAGCCAAGACTTGAGACAGAGCACAGATACGCAGTATTTT. Translating it yields CASSQDLRQSTDTQYF.

The chain couples TRBV29-1 to TRBJ2-7; 10 bases map to TRBD1. Germline V gene lookup returns CDR1 SQVTM and CDR2 ANQGSEA. V shed 4 bases and J 1 base; nucleotides not matched to a gene: 7. The CDR3 has 15 residues. For the CDR3, the DNA is TGCAGCGTTGTCGGGGACAGGGGCGGATCCTACGAGCAGTACTTC. Protein: CSVVGDRGGSYEQYF.

The chain couples TRBV10-3 to TRBJ1-1; unclear D gene. V gave up 3 bases and J gave up 7 bases, with 9 bases separating them. CDR1 ENHRY and CDR2 SYGVKD come from the germline V gene. This CDR3 is 12 amino acids long. The CDR3 coding sequence is TGTGCCATCAGTGATCAGGTCGTTGAAGCTTTCTTT. It codes for CAISDQVVEAFF.

The chain has TRBV19 and TRBJ1-2; D possibly corresponds to TRBD1 (5 bases). The CDR3 has 12 residues. V was clipped by 10 bases and J by 8 bases, with 17 bases between them. Germline CDR1 and CDR2: LNHDA and SQIVND (reference sequence). The chain's CDR3 is CATQVGTGGYTF. The CDR3 DNA follows: TGTGCCACCCAGGTAGGAACAGGCGGCTACACCTTC.

The CDR3, as DNA: TGTGCCAGCACCGAAACCAGGATCTCCTACAATGAGCAGTTCTTC. Encoded protein: CASTETRISYNEQFF. This sequence joins TRBV11-1 and TRBJ2-1, with D unresolved. V was cut by 7 bases and J by 0 bases, with 13 bases left in between. The CDR3 is 15 residues long. Germline V CDR1 and CDR2: SGHAT, FQDESV (reference sequence).

The table lists this clonotype with many counts. The chain joins TRBV7-6 to TRBJ2-7, with D unresolved. Trimming removed 1 base from V and 2 bases from J, with 9 bases in between. This CDR3 region has 14 residues. Per germline, CDR1 SGHVS and CDR2 FNYEAQ. CDR3 residues: CASSLGSHTYEQYF. The CDR3 DNA sequence: TGTGCCAGCAGCTTAGGTTCTCATACCTACGAGCAGTACTTC. Complete variable domain (other parts from reference TRBV7-6 and TRBJ2-7): GAGVSQSPRYKVTKRGQDVALRCDPISGHVSLYWYRQALGQGPEFLTYFNYEAQQDKSGLPNDRFSAERPEGSISTLTIQRTEQRDSAMYRCASSLGSHTYEQYFGPGTRLTVT.

This clonotype was seen once. The V and J genes are TRBV14 and TRBJ2-7; the D gene is possibly TRBD2 (7 bases). Per germline, CDR1 SGHDN and CDR2 FVKESK. This CDR3 has 12 amino acids. The germline V and J ends were trimmed by 4 bases and 7 bases, with 11 bases remaining between them. For the CDR3, the DNA is TGTGCCAGCAGCCTCAAGGGGGGGGAGCAGTACTTC. Translated: CASSLKGGEQYF.

This clonotype was picked up one time. The chain's CDR3 is CASFDWRTEQNTEAFF. In DNA form, the CDR3 reads TGTGCCAGCTTCGACTGGAGGACAGAGCAGAACACTGAAGCTTTCTTT. The chain carries TRBV19 and TRBJ1-1; weak D call: TRBD1 (6 bases). Germline CDR1 LNHDA, CDR2 SQIVND (reference sequence). Trimming stripped 9 bases from V and 1 base from J, with 21 bases between. CDR3 length: 16 residues.

The chain joins TRBV10-2 to TRBJ2-1, with D tentatively TRBD1 or TRBD2 (5 bases each). The V gene lost 7 bases and the J gene lost 0 bases, with 7 bases spanning the gap. The CDR3 is 13 amino acids. Germline CDR1 and CDR2: WSHSY and SAAADI. In nucleotides, the CDR3 is TGCGCCAGCAAGGGGAGCTCCTACAATGAGCAGTTCTTC. Protein sequence: CASKGSSYNEQFF.

The chain recombines TRBV2 with TRBJ2-5, with TRBD1 matching over 8 bases. CDR3 size: 12 residues. Per germline, CDR1 SNHLY and CDR2 FYNNEI. The ends lost 9 bases at V and 1 base at J; junction bases unmatched: 1. In DNA, the CDR3 is TGTGCCAGAGGACAGGGCCAAGAGACCCAGTACTTC. Amino acid sequence: CARGQGQETQYF.

As regards this clonotype: At one of its ends the junction is not consistent with the germline gene, which may arise from a read error. This rearrangement joins TRBV10-3 to TRBJ2-3, with TRBD1 matching over 8 bases. The CDR3 totals 15 residues. Germline V lookup: CDR1 ENHRY, CDR2 SYGVKD. CDR3 bases: TGTGCCAGCAGTGTAGACAGGGGACGCTCACCTACGCAGTATTTT. It encodes CASSVDRGRSPTQYF.

This chain links TRBV29-1 with TRBJ1-3, with D unresolved. There are 12 residues in the CDR3. Trimming removed 6 bases from V and 0 bases from J, with 6 bases in between. Looked up from germline, CDR1 is SQVTM and CDR2 is ANQGSEA. CDR3 bases: TGCAGCGTGAGGGTCTCTGGAAACACCATATATTTT. Translating gives CSVRVSGNTIYF.

This rearrangement joins TRBV2 to TRBJ2-7; 9 positions match TRBD2. V lost 4 bases to trimming and J lost 5 bases; unmatched junction nucleotides: 6. The CDR3 sequence is 14 residues long. The germline gives CDR1 SNHLY, CDR2 FYNNEI. DNA of the CDR3: TGTGCCAGCAGTGCGGGACTAGCAGTCAACGAGCAGTACTTC. It encodes CASSAGLAVNEQYF.

The chain is built from TRBV7-8 and TRBJ1-5, with D unresolved. Germline CDR1 and CDR2: SGHVS and FQNEAQ. The CDR3 runs 12 residues. Trimming left V 5 bases short and J 10 bases short, with 12 bases between. The CDR3 sequence: CASSVDLRPQHF. The CDR3 DNA reads TGTGCCAGCAGCGTTGACCTTCGACCCCAGCATTTT.

The chain recombines TRBV20-1 with TRBJ1-3; D remains ambiguous. V was cut by 6 bases and J by 7 bases, with 10 bases left in between. Germline values: CDR1 DFQATT, CDR2 SNEGSKA (reference sequence). This CDR3 region has 11 residues. The CDR3 DNA reads TGCAGTGCCCATATCAGGAACACCATATATTTT. This translates into CSAHIRNTIYF.

This clonotype was picked up a small number of times. The rearrangement joins TRBV10-3 to TRBJ1-6; D remains unclear. The V end lost 3 bases, the J end lost 11 bases, and 8 bases lay between the germline ends. This CDR3 has 12 amino acids. Germline-derived CDR1 and CDR2 are ENHRY and SYGVKD. The CDR3 reads CAISDRSAPLHF. DNA of the CDR3: TGTGCCATCAGTGACCGGTCCGCACCCCTCCACTTT.

The chain links TRBV2 to TRBJ2-7, with D possibly TRBD2 on 6 matching bases. The CDR3 extends over 13 amino acids. V was pared by 6 bases and J by 4 bases, with 13 bases between. The germline V gene encodes CDR1 SNHLY and CDR2 FYNNEI. Here the CDR3 DNA reads TGTGCCAGCAGGGGGGGTGGTCCGTACGAGCAGTACTTC. It encodes CASRGGGPYEQYF. Drawing the rest from reference TRBV2 and TRBJ2-7, the complete variable domain is EPEVTQTPSHQVTQMGQEVILRCVPISNHLYFYWYRQILGQKVEFLVSFYNNEISEKSEIFDDQFSVERPDGSNFTLKIRSTKLEDSAMYFCASRGGGPYEQYFGPGTRLTVT.

The rearrangement joins TRBV11-3 to TRBJ1-6; TRBD1 aligns across 8 bases. The ends lost 10 bases at V and 6 bases at J; junction bases unmatched: 8. This CDR3 has 14 residues. From germline, CDR1 is SGHNT and CDR2 YENEEA. CDR3 nucleotides: TGTGCCAATACACCGGGGACAGGTAATTCACCCCTCCACTTT. Protein: CANTPGTGNSPLHF. Using reference TRBV11-3 and TRBJ1-6 for the parts outside the CDR3, the full variable domain is EAGVVQSPRYKIIEKKQPVAFWCNPISGHNTLYWYLQNLGQGPELLIRYENEEAVDDSQLPKDRFSAERLKGVDSTLKIQPAELGDSAVYLCANTPGTGNSPLHFGNGTRLTVT.

The V call is TRBV20-1, the J call TRBJ2-1; 11 nucleotides line up with TRBD2. The V gene end was trimmed by 5 bases and the J gene end by 9 bases; junction bases not matched to a gene: 15. CDR3 length equals 16 residues. Germline V lookup: CDR1 DFQATT, CDR2 SNEGSKA (reference sequence). In nucleotides, the CDR3 is TGCAGTGCTGCCCGGGGGGCTAGCGGGAGGAGGAGTGAGCAGTTCTTC. It translates to CSAARGASGRRSEQFF.

This clonotype was counted only a few times. The junction departs from germline at one end; a sequencing error may be responsible. The chain links TRBV15 to TRBJ1-3, with TRBD1 matching over 8 bases. The CDR3 covers 13 residues. Germline V gene data show CDR1 as LNHNV and CDR2 as YYDKDF (reference sequence). In DNA, the CDR3 is TGTGCGACCAGGGGGCTAGCTGGAAACACCATATATTTT. This translates into CATRGLAGNTIYF.